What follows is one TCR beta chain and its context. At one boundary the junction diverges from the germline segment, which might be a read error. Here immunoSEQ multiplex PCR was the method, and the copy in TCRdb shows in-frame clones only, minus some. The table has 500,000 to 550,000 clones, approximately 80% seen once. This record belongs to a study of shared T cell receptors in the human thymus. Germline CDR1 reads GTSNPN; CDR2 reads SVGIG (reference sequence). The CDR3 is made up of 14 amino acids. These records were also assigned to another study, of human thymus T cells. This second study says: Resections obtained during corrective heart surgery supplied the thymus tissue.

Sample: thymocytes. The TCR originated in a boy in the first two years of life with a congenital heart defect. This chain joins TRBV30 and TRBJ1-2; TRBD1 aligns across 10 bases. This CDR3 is CAWSPRGQGNGYPF. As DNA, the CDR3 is TGTGCCTGGAGTCCCCGGGGACAGGGGAATGGCTACCCCTTC.